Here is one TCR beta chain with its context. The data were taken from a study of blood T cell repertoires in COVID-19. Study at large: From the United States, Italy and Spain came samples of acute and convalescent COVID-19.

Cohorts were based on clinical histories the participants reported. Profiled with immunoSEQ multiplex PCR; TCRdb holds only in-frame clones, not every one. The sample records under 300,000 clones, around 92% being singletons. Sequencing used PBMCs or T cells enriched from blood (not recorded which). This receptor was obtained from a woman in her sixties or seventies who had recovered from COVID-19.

CDR3 sequence reads: CSVVEAGLETQYF. CDR3 coding DNA: TGCAGCGTTGTCGAAGCGGGACTGGAGACCCAGTACTTC. The V call is TRBV29-1, the J call TRBJ2-5; 7 nucleotides agree with TRBD2. Looked up from germline, CDR1 is SQVTM and CDR2 is ANQGSEA. V was pared by 4 bases and J by 5 bases, with 7 bases of the junction left unmatched. The CDR3 length is 13 residues.